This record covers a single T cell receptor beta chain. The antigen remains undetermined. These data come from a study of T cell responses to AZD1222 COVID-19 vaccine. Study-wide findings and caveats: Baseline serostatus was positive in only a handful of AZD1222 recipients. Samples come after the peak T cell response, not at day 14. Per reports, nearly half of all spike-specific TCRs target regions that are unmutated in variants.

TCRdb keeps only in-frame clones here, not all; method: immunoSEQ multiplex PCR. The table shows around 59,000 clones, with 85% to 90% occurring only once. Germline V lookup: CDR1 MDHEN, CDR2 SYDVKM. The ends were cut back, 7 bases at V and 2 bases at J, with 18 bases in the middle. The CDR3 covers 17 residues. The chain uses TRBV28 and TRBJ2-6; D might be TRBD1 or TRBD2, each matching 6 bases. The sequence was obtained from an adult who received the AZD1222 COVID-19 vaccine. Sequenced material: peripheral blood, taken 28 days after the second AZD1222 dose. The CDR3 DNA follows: TGTGCCAGCACCCGAGGGGGGACTGTAACTGGGGCCAACGTCCTGACTTTC. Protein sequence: CASTRGGTVTGANVLTF. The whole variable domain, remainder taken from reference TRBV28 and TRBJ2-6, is DVKVTQSSRYLVKRTGEKVFLECVQDMDHENMFWYRQDPGLGLRLIYFSYDVKMKEKGDIPEGYSVSREKKERFSLILESASTNQTSMYLCASTRGGTVTGANVLTFGAGSRLTVL.